Listed below are T cell receptor beta chains from one sample, sequenced in a study of beta chain features in type 1 diabetes. Data came from immunoSEQ multiplex PCR; TCRdb stores just in-frame clones and leaves some out. The sample yields 640,000 or so clones, around an eighth seen once. The sequencing sample was made of naive CD4+ T cells from blood. Receptors were obtained from a man aged 18 to 30 with type 1 diabetes. Both conserved end residues are part of each CDR3. The D gene is left open where the match is weak. Size is omitted from some rows. Given values are once, few, many or a class for expanded clones.

>TRBJ2-5|few|TRBV30|NA
TGTGCCTGGACCGCGGCAGATAAAGAGACCCAGTACTTC
CAWTAADKETQYF
>TRBJ1-1|NA|TRBV29-1|TRBD1
TGCAGCGTTGTGGAGGGGGCGGGAGCTTTCTTT
CSVVEGAGAFF
>TRBJ2-7|few|TRBV18|NA
TGTGCCAGCTCACCTATGACAGGCTCCTACGAGCAGTACTTC
CASSPMTGSYEQYF
>TRBJ1-2|NA|TRBV19|TRBD1
TGTGCCAGTTCCTCCCGGGACAGAACGCTTAACTATGGCTACACCTTC
CASSSRDRTLNYGYTF
>TRBJ1-5|few|TRBV7-2|TRBD1
TGTGCCAGCAGCTTAGGACAGGGGAGGGGGAGCAATCAGCCCCAGCATTTT
CASSLGQGRGSNQPQHF
>TRBJ2-7|NA|TRBV5-1|NA
TGCGCCAGCAGCTTGAGGGGAGACAGGAGCGAGCAGTACTTC
CASSLRGDRSEQYF
>TRBJ2-1|few|TRBV2|TRBD1
TGTGCCAGCAGGGTACAGGGGATTGGCCATGAGCAGTTCTTC
CASRVQGIGHEQFF
>TRBJ1-1|few|TRBV29-1|NA
TGCAGCGGCCGCGGGGTCAACGGAGACATGAACACTGAAGCTTTCTTT
CSGRGVNGDMNTEAFF
>TRBJ1-5|few|TRBV20-1|NA
TGCAGTGCCTCCTACGATCAGCCCCAGCATTTT
CSASYDQPQHF
>TRBJ1-1|NA|TRBV30|TRBD1
TGTGCCTGGAGTAGACAGGGAGACACTGAAGCTTTCTTT
CAWSRQGDTEAFF
>TRBJ2-1|NA|TRBV6-4|TRBD1
TGTGCCAGCAGCACGCTAGGGGGCACCTACAATGAGCAGTTCTTC
CASSTLGGTYNEQFF
>TRBJ2-1|NA|TRBV9|TRBD2
TGTGCCAGCAGCGTATTCGGGGGGGCCTGGAATGAGCAGTTCTTC
CASSVFGGAWNEQFF
>TRBJ1-1|NA|TRBV5-1|NA
TGCGCCAGCAGCTTGGAGGGGCGCGGTGTCACTGAAGCTTTCTTT
CASSLEGRGVTEAFF
>TRBJ2-7|NA|TRBV7-9|NA
TGTGCCAGCAGCTCGACGGACAAAACTGGCTCCTACGAGCAGTACTTC
CASSSTDKTGSYEQYF
>TRBJ1-5|few|TRBV7-9|TRBD1
TGTGCCAGCAGCTCTCAAACAGGGGCCAATCAGCCCCAGCATTTT
CASSSQTGANQPQHF
>TRBJ1-2|NA|TRBV18|NA
TGTGCCAGCTCACCACCGGGCAGGGGAGATGGCTACACCTTC
CASSPPGRGDGYTF
>TRBJ1-4|NA|TRBV27|NA
TGTGCCAGCGGACAGATGAGACCAACTAATGAAAAACTGTTTTTT
CASGQMRPTNEKLFF
>TRBJ2-3|NA|TRBV5-1|TRBD2
TGCGCCAGCAGCTTGGAGGGACTAGCGGGTTGGGATACGCAGTATTTT
CASSLEGLAGWDTQYF
>TRBJ1-1|few|TRBV19|NA
TGTGCCAGTAGTATAGTTCGGGGCACTGAAGCTTTCTTT
CASSIVRGTEAFF
>TRBJ2-6|NA|TRBV30|NA
TGTGCCTGGAACATCCTCTCTGGGGCCAACGTCCTGACTTTC
CAWNILSGANVLTF
>TRBJ1-1|NA|TRBV19|NA
TGTGCCAGTAGTACGCTTCAGGGGACCACTGAAGCTTTCTTT
CASSTLQGTTEAFF
>TRBJ2-5|NA|TRBV29-1|NA
TGCAGCGTTGCGCTGCTTATACTCCAAGAGACCCAGTACTTC
CSVALLILQETQYF
>TRBJ2-1|NA|TRBV11-3|TRBD2
TGTGCCAGCAGCTTAATAGCGGGGCTCTCCCTCAATGAGCAGTTCTTC
CASSLIAGLSLNEQFF
>TRBJ1-2|NA|TRBV30|NA
TGTGCCTGGAGTGTAACTGGAGGAGTAGCTGGCTACACCTTC
CAWSVTGGVAGYTF
>TRBJ1-2|few|TRBV15|NA
TGTGCCACCAGCAGAGATTTCCGCCAGGGAGCCTATGGCTACACCTTC
CATSRDFRQGAYGYTF
>TRBJ2-5|few|TRBV30|NA
TGTGCCTGGAGTGTGATGGGGGAGACCCAGTACTTC
CAWSVMGETQYF
>TRBJ1-6|few|TRBV27|NA
TGTGCCAGCAGGGGGCAAGAGTATTCACCCCTCCACTTT
CASRGQEYSPLHF
>TRBJ2-7|few|TRBV7-9|NA
TGTGCCACCGACGTAACCCGGGGGACCGACTACGAGCAGTACTTC
CATDVTRGTDYEQYF
>TRBJ1-6|NA|TRBV30|NA
TGTGCCTGGCATACCCAGGGTCCTTCACCCCTCCACTTT
CAWHTQGPSPLHF
>TRBJ2-7|NA|TRBV5-4|NA
TGTGCCAGCAGCTTGTCAGGGGCTAGCAACGAGCAGTACTTC
CASSLSGASNEQYF
>TRBJ2-5|NA|TRBV18|TRBD1
TGTGCCAGCTCACCTGGGACAGGGGGCGAAGAGACCCAGTACTTC
CASSPGTGGEETQYF
>TRBJ1-2|NA|TRBV28|TRBD1
TGTGCCAGCACCAAGGGACAGGCTAATGGCTACACCTTC
CASTKGQANGYTF
>TRBJ1-5|NA|TRBV30|NA
TGTGCTTGGAGTGAAGATAGCAATCAGCCCCAGCATTTT
CAWSEDSNQPQHF
>TRBJ2-3|NA|TRBV5-6|NA
TGTGCCAGCAGTCCTATGCGGGGCGTCAGCGCAGATACGCAGTATTTT
CASSPMRGVSADTQYF
>TRBJ1-2|NA|TRBV25-1|TRBD1
TGTGCCAGCAGGGAATCCCCAGGGGGGGGCTACACCTTC
CASRESPGGGYTF
>TRBJ1-1|few|TRBV9|NA
TGTGCCAGCAGCGTAGCCGGGGGCGGCCCCATGAACACTGAAGCTTTCTTT
CASSVAGGGPMNTEAFF
>TRBJ1-6|few|TRBV18|TRBD1
TGTGCCAGCTCACCAATGGATACCGGGACAGGGGGATCACCCCTCCACTTT
CASSPMDTGTGGSPLHF
>TRBJ2-1|NA|TRBV18|TRBD2
TGTGCCAGCTCACCAGGTAGCGGGCTTTACAATGAGCAGTTCTTC
CASSPGSGLYNEQFF
>TRBJ2-7|NA|TRBV9|NA
TGTGCCAGCAGCGTAGGATTAGAGGGGGGCGAGCAGTACTTC
CASSVGLEGGEQYF
>TRBJ1-3|few|TRBV15|TRBD1
TGTGCCACCAGCAGGAGTGACAGGGGCGCGAAGGGAAACACCATATATTTT
CATSRSDRGAKGNTIYF
>TRBJ2-5|NA|TRBV2|NA
TGTGCCAGCACATTAAGATCGGGGGGCGGAGAGACCCAGTACTTC
CASTLRSGGGETQYF
>TRBJ1-2|few|TRBV9|TRBD1
TGTGCCAGCAGCGTGGAGGGACAGGGCCTCTACGGCTATGGCTACACCTTC
CASSVEGQGLYGYGYTF
>TRBJ1-1|few|TRBV30|TRBD1
TGTGCCTGGAGTTTACAGGGGGATACTGAAGCTTTCTTT
CAWSLQGDTEAFF
>TRBJ2-2|NA|TRBV13|NA
TGTGCCAGCAGTCATGGCTGGGACAACACGAACACCGGGGAGCTGTTTTTT
CASSHGWDNTNTGELFF
>TRBJ2-1|few|TRBV5-1|TRBD2
TGCGCCTCCGTCGTGGGAGCGGGGGCCGTCCACAATGAGCAGTTCTTC
CASVVGAGAVHNEQFF
>TRBJ1-1|NA|TRBV10-3|NA
TGTGCCATCAGTGAGAGGAGCACTGAAGCTTTCTTT
CAISERSTEAFF
>TRBJ1-1|NA|TRBV29-1|NA
TGCAGCGTTGAAGATCTTGGACGTACAACCGCTGAAGCTTTCTTT
CSVEDLGRTTAEAFF
>TRBJ2-3|NA|TRBV2|NA
TGTGCCAGCAATCGGGGGTTAAAAGATACGCAGTATTTT
CASNRGLKDTQYF
>TRBJ1-2|NA|TRBV30|NA
TGTGCCTGGAGTGTTATGGGATCCTATGGCTACACCTTC
CAWSVMGSYGYTF
>TRBJ2-7|few|TRBV28|NA
TGTGCCAGCAGTTTCCCCGACAGAGACGAGCAGTACTTC
CASSFPDRDEQYF
>TRBJ2-7|few|TRBV29-1|NA
TGCAGCGTTAGAATCACAGCCTACGAGCAGTACTTC
CSVRITAYEQYF
>TRBJ2-2|NA|TRBV7-9|TRBD2
TGTGCCAGCAGCTTATTGTGGACTAGCGGATTTAACACCGGGGAGCTGTTTTTT
CASSLLWTSGFNTGELFF
>TRBJ1-4|NA|TRBV7-8|NA
TGTGCCAGCAGCTTTAGAGGCCCAACTAATGAAAAACTGTTTTTT
CASSFRGPTNEKLFF
>TRBJ2-7|few|TRBV6-1|NA
TGTGCCAGCAGTGAAGTTTTGGACGAGCAGTACTTC
CASSEVLDEQYF
>TRBJ2-5|few|TRBV19|TRBD2
TGTGCCAGTAGTTATGTGACTAGCGGGGACCAAGAGACCCAGTACTTC
CASSYVTSGDQETQYF
>TRBJ2-1|few|TRBV7-8|NA
TGTGCCAGCAGCTCCGCGATCTCTCGGGGATTGTACAATGAGCAGTTCTTC
CASSSAISRGLYNEQFF